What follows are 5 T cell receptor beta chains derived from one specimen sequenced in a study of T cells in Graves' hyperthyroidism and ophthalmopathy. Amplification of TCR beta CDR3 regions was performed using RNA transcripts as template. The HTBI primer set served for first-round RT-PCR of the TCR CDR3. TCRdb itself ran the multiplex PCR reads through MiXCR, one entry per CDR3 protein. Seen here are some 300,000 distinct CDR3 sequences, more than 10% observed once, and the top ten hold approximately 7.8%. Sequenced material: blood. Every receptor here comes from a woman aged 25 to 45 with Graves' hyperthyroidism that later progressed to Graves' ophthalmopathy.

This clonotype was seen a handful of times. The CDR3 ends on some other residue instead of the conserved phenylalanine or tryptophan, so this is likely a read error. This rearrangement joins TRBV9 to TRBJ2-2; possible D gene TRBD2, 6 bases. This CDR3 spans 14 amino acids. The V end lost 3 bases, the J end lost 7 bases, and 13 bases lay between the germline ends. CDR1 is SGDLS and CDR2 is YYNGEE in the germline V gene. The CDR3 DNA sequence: TGTGCCAGCAGCGGTCGGACGGGGGACGGGGAGCTGTTTGTT. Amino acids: CASSGRTGDGELFV.

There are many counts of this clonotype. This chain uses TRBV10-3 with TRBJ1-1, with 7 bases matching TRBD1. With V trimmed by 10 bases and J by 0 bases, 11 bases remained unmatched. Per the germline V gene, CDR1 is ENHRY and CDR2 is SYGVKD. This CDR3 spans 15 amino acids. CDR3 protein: CATHGDRELNTEAFF. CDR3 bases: TGTGCCACGCATGGGGACAGAGAGTTGAACACTGAAGCTTTCTTT.

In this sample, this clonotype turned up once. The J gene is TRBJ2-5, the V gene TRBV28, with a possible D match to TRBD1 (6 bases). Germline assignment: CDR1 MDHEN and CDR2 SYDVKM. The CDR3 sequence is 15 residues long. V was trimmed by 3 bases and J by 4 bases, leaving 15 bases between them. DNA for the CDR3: TGTGCCAGCAGTTTCTGGGCAGGGGCTCCAGAGACCCAGTACTTC. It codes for CASSFWAGAPETQYF.

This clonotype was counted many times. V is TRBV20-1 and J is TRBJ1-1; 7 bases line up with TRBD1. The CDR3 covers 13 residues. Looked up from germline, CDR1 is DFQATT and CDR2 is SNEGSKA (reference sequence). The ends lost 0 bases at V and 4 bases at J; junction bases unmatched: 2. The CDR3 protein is CSARDWDSTEAFF. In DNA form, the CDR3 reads TGCAGTGCTAGAGATTGGGACAGCACTGAAGCTTTCTTT.

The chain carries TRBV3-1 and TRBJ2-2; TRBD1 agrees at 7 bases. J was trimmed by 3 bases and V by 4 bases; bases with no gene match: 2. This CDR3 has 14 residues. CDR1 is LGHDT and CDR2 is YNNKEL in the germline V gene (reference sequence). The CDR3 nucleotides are TGTGCCAGCAGCCGGGACAGAGACACCGGGGAGCTGTTTTTT. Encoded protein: CASSRDRDTGELFF.